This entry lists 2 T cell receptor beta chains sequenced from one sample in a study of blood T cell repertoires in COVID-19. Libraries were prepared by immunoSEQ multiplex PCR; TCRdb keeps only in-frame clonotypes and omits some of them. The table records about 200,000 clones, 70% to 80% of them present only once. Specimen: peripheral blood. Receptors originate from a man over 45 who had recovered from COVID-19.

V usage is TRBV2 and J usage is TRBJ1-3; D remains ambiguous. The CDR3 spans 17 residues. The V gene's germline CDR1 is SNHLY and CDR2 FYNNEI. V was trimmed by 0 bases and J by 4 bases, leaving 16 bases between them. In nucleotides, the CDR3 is TGTGCCAGCAGTGAAGCGGTCTCCCGGTCGGGAGGAAACACCATATATTTT. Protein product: CASSEAVSRSGGNTIYF. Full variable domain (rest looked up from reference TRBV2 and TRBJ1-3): EPEVTQTPSHQVTQMGQEVILRCVPISNHLYFYWYRQILGQKVEFLVSFYNNEISEKSEIFDDQFSVERPDGSNFTLKIRSTKLEDSAMYFCASSEAVSRSGGNTIYFGEGSWLTVV.

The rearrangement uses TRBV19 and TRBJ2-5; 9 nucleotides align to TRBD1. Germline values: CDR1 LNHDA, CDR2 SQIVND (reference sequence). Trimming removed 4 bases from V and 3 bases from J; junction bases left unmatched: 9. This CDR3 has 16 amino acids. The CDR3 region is CASSSPGTGIEETQYF. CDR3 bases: TGTGCCAGTAGTAGCCCCGGGACAGGGATTGAAGAGACCCAGTACTTC.